This T cell receptor (beta chain) is from a study of T cell responses to AZD1222 COVID-19 vaccine. Libraries were prepared by immunoSEQ multiplex PCR; TCRdb keeps only in-frame clonotypes and omits some of them. The table has about 160,000 clones, approximately 94% seen once; the top ten hold roughly 5%. As concerns this clone: The antigen is not known.

The study's findings and limits: The breadth and depth of Spike-specific TCRs increased once two AZD1222 doses had been given. Reports say nearly half of spike-specific TCRs go after unmutated variant regions.

The V segment lost 4 bases and the J segment 7 bases; nucleotides outside the gene matches: 8. This CDR3 contains 16 residues. Germline V gives CDR1 SGHRS, CDR2 YFSETQ. This sequence was found in an adult who received the AZD1222 COVID-19 vaccine. The sequencing used peripheral blood, collected 28 days after the second AZD1222 dose. This chain uses TRBV5-1 with TRBJ2-7; 16 bases are shared with TRBD2. The CDR3 DNA follows: TGCGCCAGCAGCGTCGGGACTAGCGGGAGGGCGGTGGAGCAGTACTTC. Translation gives CASSVGTSGRAVEQYF. The complete variable domain, with remaining parts taken from reference TRBV5-1 and TRBJ2-7, reads KAGVTQTPRYLIKTRGQQVTLSCSPISGHRSVSWYQQTPGQGLQFLFEYFSETQRNKGNFPGRFSGRQFSNSRSEMNVSTLELGDSALYLCASSVGTSGRAVEQYFGPGTRLTVT.